These T cell receptor beta chains were read from a single sample in a study of blood T cells in healthy people across ages. MiXCR, applied by TCRdb to the 5' RACE reads, yields one record per CDR3 protein. The sample holds about 1,400,000 distinct CDR3 sequences, approximately 63% seen once. Sequenced input: blood. All receptors derive from a man between 18 and 35 years old in good health. CDR3s include the opening cysteine and the closing phenylalanine or tryptophan. The order of the fields is V gene, J gene, D gene, clone size, CDR3 DNA, CDR3 protein. D genes are given only for firm matches. Size is omitted from some rows. Given values are once, few, many or a class for expanded clones.

TRBV20-1	TRBJ2-1	-	-	TGCAGTCTCCCGGGACCTAGCTCCTACAATGAGCAGTTCTTC	CSLPGPSSYNEQFF
TRBV27	TRBJ2-1	TRBD2	few	TGTGCCAGCAGTTTAGTCCCTGGCGGGGGGACCTACAATGAGCAGTTCTTC	CASSLVPGGGTYNEQFF
TRBV10-3	TRBJ2-5	-	-	TGTGCCATCAGTGAGTCCCGGGGTAATTTCCAAGAGACCCAGTACTTC	CAISESRGNFQETQYF
TRBV12-3/TRBV12-4	TRBJ2-5	TRBD1	-	TGTGCCAGCAGTTTTACTCGGGACAGGATGTACTTC	CASSFTRDRMYF
TRBV20-1	TRBJ2-1	-	-	TGCAGTGCTAGAGATCCGCGGGACACTATATCCAATGAGCGGTTCTTC	CSARDPRDTISNERFF
TRBV10-3	TRBJ1-6	TRBD1	-	TGTGCCATCAGTGAGTCCTGGACAGGGAGGACTGATTCACCCCTCCACTTT	CAISESWTGRTDSPLHF
TRBV6-2/TRBV6-3	TRBJ2-7	-	once	TGTGCCACCGAACGGGGGCAGGATGAGCAGTACTTC	CATERGQDEQYF
TRBV4-2	TRBJ1-6	-	-	TGTGCCAGCAGCCACCCCGCTTTGGGGGTGGGGGGTAATTCACCCCTCCACTTT	CASSHPALGVGGNSPLHF
TRBV6-5	TRBJ1-4	-	few	TGTGCCAGCAGTTACTCTTGGGCGGAAAAACTGTTTTTT	CASSYSWAEKLFF
TRBV2	TRBJ1-6	-	-	TGTGCCAGCAGTGGCCAGGGAGGAATTTCACCCCTCCACTTT	CASSGQGGISPLHF
TRBV6-1	TRBJ2-5	TRBD1	-	TGTGCCAGCAGTGAAGACAGGGGCGGAGAGACCCAGTACTTC	CASSEDRGGETQYF
TRBV6-4	TRBJ2-1	-	few	TGTGCCAGCAGCCCCGGTCCGGTGAATGAGCAGTTCTTC	CASSPGPVNEQFF
TRBV4-1	TRBJ2-7	TRBD2	few	TGCGCCAGCAGCCATTGGACTAGCGGCAGCTCCTACGAGCAGTACTTC	CASSHWTSGSSYEQYF